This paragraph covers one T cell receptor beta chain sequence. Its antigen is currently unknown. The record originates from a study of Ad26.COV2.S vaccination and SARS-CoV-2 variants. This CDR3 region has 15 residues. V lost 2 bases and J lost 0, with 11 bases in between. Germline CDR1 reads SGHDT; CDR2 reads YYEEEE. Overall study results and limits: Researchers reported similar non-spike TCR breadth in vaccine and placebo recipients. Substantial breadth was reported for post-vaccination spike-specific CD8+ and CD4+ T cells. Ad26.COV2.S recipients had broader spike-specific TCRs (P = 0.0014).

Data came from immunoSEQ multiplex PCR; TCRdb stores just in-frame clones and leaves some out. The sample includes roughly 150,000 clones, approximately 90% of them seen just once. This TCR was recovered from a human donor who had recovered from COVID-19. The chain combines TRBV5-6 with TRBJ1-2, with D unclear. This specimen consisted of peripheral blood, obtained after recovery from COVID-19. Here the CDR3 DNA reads TGTGCCAGCAGCTTTCAGGACCGATCTAACTATGGCTACACCTTC. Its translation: CASSFQDRSNYGYTF. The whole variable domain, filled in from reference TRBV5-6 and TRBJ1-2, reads DAGVTQSPTHLIKTRGQQVTLRCSPKSGHDTVSWYQQALGQGPQFIFQYYEEEERQRGNFPDRFSGHQFPNYSSELNVNALLLGDSALYLCASSFQDRSNYGYTFGSGTRLTVV.